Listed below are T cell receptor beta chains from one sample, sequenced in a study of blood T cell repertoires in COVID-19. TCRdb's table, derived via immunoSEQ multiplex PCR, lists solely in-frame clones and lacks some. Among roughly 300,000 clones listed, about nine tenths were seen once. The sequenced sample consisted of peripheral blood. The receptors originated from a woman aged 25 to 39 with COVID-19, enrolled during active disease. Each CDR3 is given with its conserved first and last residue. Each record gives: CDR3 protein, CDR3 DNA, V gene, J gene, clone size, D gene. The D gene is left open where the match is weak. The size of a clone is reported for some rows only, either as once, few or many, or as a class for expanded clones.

CDR3aa: CACGLAGDTGELFF
CDR3nt: TGTGCCTGTGGACTAGCGGGAGACACCGGGGAGCTGTTTTTT
v_gene: TRBV30
j_gene: TRBJ2-2
abundance: -
d_gene: TRBD2

CDR3aa: CASSPRPGGEQYF
CDR3nt: TGTGCCAGCAGTCCCCGCCCCGGGGGCGAGCAGTACTTC
v_gene: TRBV28
j_gene: TRBJ2-7
abundance: -
d_gene: -

CDR3aa: CATSDPPGTSSSGANVLTF
CDR3nt: TGTGCCACCAGTGATCCGCCCGGGACTTCGTCCTCTGGGGCCAACGTCCTGACTTTC
v_gene: TRBV24-1
j_gene: TRBJ2-6
abundance: once
d_gene: -

CDR3aa: CASSLDSSGANVLTF
CDR3nt: TGTGCCAGCAGTTTAGACAGCTCTGGGGCCAACGTCCTGACTTTC
v_gene: TRBV28
j_gene: TRBJ2-6
abundance: -
d_gene: -

CDR3aa: CASSQSLKSRLAGGGEQYF
CDR3nt: TGCGCCAGCAGTCAATCGCTAAAGTCGAGACTAGCGGGAGGGGGCGAGCAGTACTTC
v_gene: TRBV23-1
j_gene: TRBJ2-7
abundance: -
d_gene: TRBD2

CDR3aa: CATSRLAGAYEQYF
CDR3nt: TGTGCCACCAGCCGACTAGCGGGGGCCTACGAGCAGTACTTC
v_gene: TRBV15
j_gene: TRBJ2-7
abundance: -
d_gene: TRBD2

CDR3aa: CASSLGRGRNIQYF
CDR3nt: TGTGCCAGCAGTTTAGGCAGGGGGCGAAACATTCAGTACTTC
v_gene: TRBV27
j_gene: TRBJ2-4
abundance: -
d_gene: TRBD1

CDR3aa: CASSTGQGSTQYF
CDR3nt: TGTGCCAGTAGTACTGGACAGGGTTCAACCCAGTACTTC
v_gene: TRBV19
j_gene: TRBJ2-5
abundance: once
d_gene: TRBD1

CDR3aa: CATQGRNEQFF
CDR3nt: TGCGCCACCCAGGGGCGCAATGAGCAGTTCTTC
v_gene: TRBV4-1
j_gene: TRBJ2-1
abundance: -
d_gene: -

CDR3aa: CASSQDSDGWDTQYF
CDR3nt: TGCGCCAGCAGCCAAGATTCCGACGGGTGGGATACGCAGTATTTT
v_gene: TRBV4-1
j_gene: TRBJ2-3
abundance: -
d_gene: -

CDR3aa: CASGSGTGMIDF
CDR3nt: TGTGCTAGTGGTTCGGGGACAGGGATGATCGACTTC
v_gene: TRBV12-5
j_gene: TRBJ2-7
abundance: -
d_gene: TRBD1

CDR3aa: CASSPSGTGELFF
CDR3nt: TGCGCCAGCAGCCCCAGCGGAACCGGGGAGCTGTTTTTT
v_gene: TRBV10-1
j_gene: TRBJ2-2
abundance: few
d_gene: -

CDR3aa: CASTLGGVYEQFF
CDR3nt: TGTGCCAGCACCCTGGGGGGTGTCTATGAGCAGTTCTTC
v_gene: TRBV7-9
j_gene: TRBJ2-1
abundance: -
d_gene: -

CDR3aa: CASSQETGGSYEQYF
CDR3nt: TGCGCCAGCAGCCAAGAAACGGGTGGCTCCTACGAGCAGTACTTC
v_gene: TRBV4-1
j_gene: TRBJ2-7
abundance: -
d_gene: -

CDR3aa: CAWSRDFVAQYF
CDR3nt: TGTGCCTGGAGTAGGGACTTTGTAGCCCAGTACTTC
v_gene: TRBV30
j_gene: TRBJ2-5
abundance: -
d_gene: -

CDR3aa: CSASGSGRASANTGELFF
CDR3nt: TGCAGCGCCTCAGGGAGCGGGAGGGCCTCAGCGAACACCGGGGAGCTGTTTTTT
v_gene: TRBV29-1
j_gene: TRBJ2-2
abundance: -
d_gene: TRBD2

CDR3aa: CASSPTGIPYEQYF
CDR3nt: TGTGCCAGCTCACCGACGGGGATCCCCTACGAGCAGTACTTC
v_gene: TRBV18
j_gene: TRBJ2-7
abundance: -
d_gene: -

CDR3aa: CSASRSSYNEQFF
CDR3nt: TGCAGTGCTAGTAGGAGCTCCTACAATGAGCAGTTCTTC
v_gene: TRBV20-1
j_gene: TRBJ2-1
abundance: -
d_gene: -

CDR3aa: CASLGRGYTF
CDR3nt: TGTGCCAGCCTAGGGAGGGGCTACACCTTC
v_gene: TRBV28
j_gene: TRBJ1-2
abundance: -
d_gene: -

CDR3aa: CASSHLAGGPSEQFF
CDR3nt: TGTGCCAGCAGTCACCTAGCGGGAGGGCCGAGTGAGCAGTTCTTC
v_gene: TRBV6-5
j_gene: TRBJ2-1
abundance: -
d_gene: TRBD2

CDR3aa: CASSVGVQGLIYGYTF
CDR3nt: TGTGCCAGCAGCGTAGGGGTTCAGGGGCTTATCTATGGCTACACCTTC
v_gene: TRBV9
j_gene: TRBJ1-2
abundance: -
d_gene: -

CDR3aa: CASSSSGGPYEQYF
CDR3nt: TGTGCCAGCAGTTCTAGCGGGGGTCCCTACGAGCAGTACTTC
v_gene: TRBV6-2/TRBV6-3
j_gene: TRBJ2-7
abundance: once
d_gene: TRBD2

CDR3aa: CASSLRRDGLNQPQHF
CDR3nt: TGTGCCAGCAGCTTACGGAGGGACGGACTAAATCAGCCCCAGCATTTT
v_gene: TRBV7-8
j_gene: TRBJ1-5
abundance: -
d_gene: -

CDR3aa: CASSLGRGGSYEQYF
CDR3nt: TGCGCCAGCAGCCTAGGGAGGGGGGGTTCCTACGAGCAGTACTTC
v_gene: TRBV4-3
j_gene: TRBJ2-7
abundance: -
d_gene: -

CDR3aa: CASAGRIYGYTF
CDR3nt: TGTGCCAGCGCGGGACGGATCTATGGCTACACCTTC
v_gene: TRBV18
j_gene: TRBJ1-2
abundance: -
d_gene: -

CDR3aa: CASSRQGFNEKLFF
CDR3nt: TGTGCCAGCAGCCGACAGGGGTTTAATGAAAAACTGTTTTTT
v_gene: TRBV13
j_gene: TRBJ1-4
abundance: -
d_gene: TRBD1

CDR3aa: CASTPLAGPNTGELFF
CDR3nt: TGTGCCAGCACCCCCCTAGCGGGACCGAACACCGGGGAGCTGTTTTTT
v_gene: TRBV6-2/TRBV6-3
j_gene: TRBJ2-2
abundance: -
d_gene: TRBD2

CDR3aa: CASSMLGPPDTQYF
CDR3nt: TGTGCCAGTAGTATGTTGGGGCCCCCAGATACGCAGTATTTT
v_gene: TRBV19
j_gene: TRBJ2-3
abundance: -
d_gene: -

CDR3aa: CASSLALAGVGEQFF
CDR3nt: TGTGCCAGCAGCTTAGCACTAGCGGGAGTAGGTGAGCAGTTCTTC
v_gene: TRBV7-2
j_gene: TRBJ2-1
abundance: once
d_gene: TRBD2

CDR3aa: CASSQAQVSVVQETQYF
CDR3nt: TGTGCCAGCAGCCAAGCTCAAGTCTCGGTGGTCCAAGAGACCCAGTACTTC
v_gene: TRBV3-1/TRBV3-2
j_gene: TRBJ2-5
abundance: -
d_gene: -

CDR3aa: CASSLQGAETQYF
CDR3nt: TGTGCCAGCAGCTTACAGGGGGCAGAGACCCAGTACTTC
v_gene: TRBV5-4
j_gene: TRBJ2-5
abundance: -
d_gene: TRBD1

CDR3aa: CATQKDRGRNEKLFF
CDR3nt: TGTGCCACCCAGAAGGACAGGGGGCGGAATGAAAAACTGTTTTTT
v_gene: TRBV28
j_gene: TRBJ1-4
abundance: -
d_gene: TRBD1

CDR3aa: CATSDRGLAGEYEQYF
CDR3nt: TGTGCCACCAGTGATCGAGGACTAGCGGGAGAGTACGAGCAGTACTTC
v_gene: TRBV24-1
j_gene: TRBJ2-7
abundance: -
d_gene: TRBD2

CDR3aa: CASSLEEDTQYF
CDR3nt: TGTGCCAGCAGCTTAGAAGAAGATACGCAGTATTTT
v_gene: TRBV2
j_gene: TRBJ2-3
abundance: -
d_gene: -

CDR3aa: CASSRPARGPYEQYF
CDR3nt: TGTGCCAGCAGTCGGCCGGCCAGGGGACCCTACGAGCAGTACTTC
v_gene: TRBV6-5
j_gene: TRBJ2-7
abundance: -
d_gene: -

CDR3aa: CAWNPGLAGVVGLYEQYF
CDR3nt: TGTGCCTGGAATCCGGGACTAGCGGGAGTAGTTGGTCTTTACGAGCAGTACTTC
v_gene: TRBV30
j_gene: TRBJ2-7
abundance: -
d_gene: TRBD2